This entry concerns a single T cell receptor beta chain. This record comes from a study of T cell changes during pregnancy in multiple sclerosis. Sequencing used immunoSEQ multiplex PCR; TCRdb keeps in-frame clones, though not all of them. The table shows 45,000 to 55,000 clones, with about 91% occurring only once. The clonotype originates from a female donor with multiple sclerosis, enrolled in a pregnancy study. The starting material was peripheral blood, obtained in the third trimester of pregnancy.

The CDR3 DNA reads as TGTGCCAGCAGTGAATTAGATAGCTATGGCTACACCTTC. Encoded protein: CASSELDSYGYTF. V is TRBV6-1 and J is TRBJ1-2; D uncertain. The V end lost 2 bases, the J end lost 4 bases, and 8 bases lay between the germline ends. This CDR3 has 13 residues. Germline V CDR1 and CDR2: MNHNS, SASEGT.